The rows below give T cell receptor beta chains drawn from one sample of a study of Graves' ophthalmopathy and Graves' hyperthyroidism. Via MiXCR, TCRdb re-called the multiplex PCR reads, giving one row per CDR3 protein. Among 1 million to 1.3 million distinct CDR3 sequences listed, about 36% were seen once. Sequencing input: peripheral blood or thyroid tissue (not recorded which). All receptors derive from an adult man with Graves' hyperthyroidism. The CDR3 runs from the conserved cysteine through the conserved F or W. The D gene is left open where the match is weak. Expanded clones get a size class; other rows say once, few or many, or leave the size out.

CDR3: CASTRTETYEQYF
DNA: TGTGCCAGCACCAGGACGGAGACCTACGAGCAGTACTTC
J: TRBJ2-7
length: 13
size: many
D: .
V: TRBV7-8

CDR3: CASSDRSGTTEAFF
DNA: TGTGCCAGCAGTGATAGGTCGGGGACGACTGAAGCTTTCTTT
J: TRBJ1-1
length: 14
size: .
D: .
V: TRBV2

CDR3: CASSEGSQPVDQPQHF
DNA: TGTGCCAGCAGTGAAGGGTCGCAACCGGTGGATCAGCCCCAGCATTTT
J: TRBJ1-5
length: 16
size: few
D: .
V: TRBV6-1

CDR3: CASSYSSGFEQYF
DNA: TGTGCCAGCAGTTACTCTTCAGGGTTCGAGCAGTACTTC
J: TRBJ2-7
length: 13
size: .
D: .
V: TRBV6-5

CDR3: CASRGVRGSYYVQYF
DNA: TGTGCCAGCCGGGGTGTGCGGGGAAGCTACTACGTGCAGTACTTC
J: TRBJ2-7
length: 15
size: .
D: .
V: TRBV10-3

CDR3: CASSRMTSGEYF
DNA: TGTGCCAGCAGCCGGATGACTAGCGGGGAGTACTTC
J: TRBJ2-5
length: 12
size: .
D: TRBD2
V: TRBV7-2

CDR3: CASSPQTGSWQYF
DNA: TGTGCCAGCTCACCACAGACAGGGTCGTGGCAGTACTTC
J: TRBJ2-7
length: 13
size: .
D: TRBD1
V: TRBV18

CDR3: CASSLTSTGTGEYNSPLHF
DNA: TGCGCCAGCAGCTTGACAAGTACAGGGACTGGGGAATATAATTCACCCCTCCACTTT
J: TRBJ1-6
length: 19
size: few
D: .
V: TRBV5-1

CDR3: CASIGARQRETEAFF
DNA: TGCGCCAGCATAGGGGCCCGTCAACGAGAAACTGAAGCTTTCTTT
J: TRBJ1-1
length: 15
size: many
D: .
V: TRBV5-1

CDR3: CASRDDRAGSYGYTF
DNA: TGCGCCAGCAGGGATGACAGGGCCGGCAGCTATGGCTACACCTTC
J: TRBJ1-2
length: 15
size: .
D: TRBD1
V: TRBV10-2

CDR3: CASNRVGQPQHF
DNA: TGTGCCAGTAACAGGGTAGGTCAGCCCCAGCATTTT
J: TRBJ1-5
length: 12
size: many
D: .
V: TRBV19

CDR3: CASSPDYLSTDTQYF
DNA: TGTGCCAGCAGCCCGGACTACCTGAGCACAGATACGCAGTATTTT
J: TRBJ2-3
length: 15
size: .
D: .
V: TRBV7-2

CDR3: CASSYRRSGYEQYF
DNA: TGTGCCAGCAGTTACAGGCGGAGTGGCTACGAGCAGTACTTC
J: TRBJ2-7
length: 14
size: .
D: .
V: TRBV11-2

CDR3: CASSTLEEGFNQPQHF
DNA: TGTGCCAGCAGTACCCTAGAGGAGGGATTCAATCAGCCCCAGCATTTT
J: TRBJ1-5
length: 16
size: few
D: .
V: TRBV6-2/TRBV6-3

CDR3: CASSSPGGTSYEQYF
DNA: TGTGCCAGCAGCTCCCCTGGCGGGACCTCCTACGAGCAGTACTTC
J: TRBJ2-7
length: 15
size: .
D: .
V: TRBV7-6

CDR3: CASSLDRNTDSYEQYF
DNA: TGTGCCAGCAGCTTAGACAGGAACACTGACTCCTACGAGCAGTACTTC
J: TRBJ2-7
length: 16
size: once
D: .
V: TRBV7-9

CDR3: CSARTSGALGTQYF
DNA: TGCAGTGCTAGGACTAGCGGGGCCCTCGGGACCCAGTACTTC
J: TRBJ2-5
length: 14
size: many
D: TRBD2
V: TRBV20-1